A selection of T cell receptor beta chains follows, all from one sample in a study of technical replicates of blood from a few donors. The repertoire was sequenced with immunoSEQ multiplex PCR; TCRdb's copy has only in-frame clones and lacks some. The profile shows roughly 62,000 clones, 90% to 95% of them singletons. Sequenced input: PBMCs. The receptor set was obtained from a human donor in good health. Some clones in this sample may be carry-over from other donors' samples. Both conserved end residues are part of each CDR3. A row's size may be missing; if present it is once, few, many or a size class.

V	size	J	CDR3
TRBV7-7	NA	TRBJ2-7	CASSLAGLAAQRVYEQYF
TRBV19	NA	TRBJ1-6	CASSNPTGGAYNSPLHF
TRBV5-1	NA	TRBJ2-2	CASSFTSGRAGGELFF
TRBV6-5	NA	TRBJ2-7	CAAGPPGVEQYF
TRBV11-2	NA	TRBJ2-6	CASSSRVSGANVLTF
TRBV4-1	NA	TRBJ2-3	CASSQPTSGSLNTQYF
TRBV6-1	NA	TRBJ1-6	CASSELGGRNSPLHF
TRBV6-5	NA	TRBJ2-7	CASRPQGTGVREQYF
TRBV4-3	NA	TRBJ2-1	CASSQDWSGGPYNEQFF
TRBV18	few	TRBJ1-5	CASSSGDFGNQPQHF
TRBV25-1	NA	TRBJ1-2	CASSDSTGGWGYTF
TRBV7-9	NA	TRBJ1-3	CASSFTETLSGNTIYF
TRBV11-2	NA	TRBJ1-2	CASSLDRGEDGYTF
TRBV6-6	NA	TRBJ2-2	CASSDLAGTGELFF
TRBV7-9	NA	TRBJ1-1	CASSLGGGGITIEAFF
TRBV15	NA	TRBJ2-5	CATSRDRDSQETQYF
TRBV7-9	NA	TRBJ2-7	CASSLAGTGSSYEQYF
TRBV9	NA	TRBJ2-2	CASSGQGGPNTGELFF
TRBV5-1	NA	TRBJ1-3	CASRKDRGSGNTIYF
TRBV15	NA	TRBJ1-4	CATSRGDSSTNEKLFF
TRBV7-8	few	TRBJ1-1	CASSSYTGGFTEAFF
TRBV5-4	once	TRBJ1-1	CASSLGQYLTNTEAFF
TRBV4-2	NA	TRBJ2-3	CASSQAPSGRNTDTQYF
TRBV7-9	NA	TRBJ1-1	CASSFREKAEAFF
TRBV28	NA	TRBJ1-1	CASSRAEAFF
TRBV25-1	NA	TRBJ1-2	CASSEGQGPYTF
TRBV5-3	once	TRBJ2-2	CARSLASGRCYHGELFF
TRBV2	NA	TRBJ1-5	CASSVDRASQPQHF
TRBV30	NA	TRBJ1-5	CAWSLGGTGGQPQHF
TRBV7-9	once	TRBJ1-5	CASSTGSQPQHF
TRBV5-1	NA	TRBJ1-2	CASSHKNGQGYGYTF
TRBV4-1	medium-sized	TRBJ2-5	CASSQDEGTEETQYF
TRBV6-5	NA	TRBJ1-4	CASRKRQGPNEKLFF
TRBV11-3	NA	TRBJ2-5	CASSGDRETQYF
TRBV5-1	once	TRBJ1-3	CASSKQDRPSGNTIYF
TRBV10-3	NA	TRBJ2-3	CAIQREVTDTQYF
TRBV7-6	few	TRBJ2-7	CASSLATGGGISYEQYF
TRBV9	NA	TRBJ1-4	CASAPESYGKLFF
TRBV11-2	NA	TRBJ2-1	CASTVTSGPYNEQFF
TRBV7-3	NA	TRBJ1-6	CASSQSGQYNSPLHF
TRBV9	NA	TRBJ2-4	CASSPLDRADIQYF
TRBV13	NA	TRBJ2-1	CASSDNFGSDNEQFF
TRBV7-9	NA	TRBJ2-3	CASSLGLSTDTQYF
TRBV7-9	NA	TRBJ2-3	CASSGGRLAGSTDTQYF
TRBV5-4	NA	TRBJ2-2	CASSGSGGGELFF
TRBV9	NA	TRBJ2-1	CASSVGGSYNEQFF
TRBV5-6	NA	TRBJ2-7	CASSPGGGEQYF
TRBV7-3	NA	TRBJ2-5	CASSAGQGETQYF
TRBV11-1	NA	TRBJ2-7	CASSPERPYEQYF
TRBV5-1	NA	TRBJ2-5	CASSRTNQETQYF
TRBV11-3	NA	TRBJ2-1	CASSLGDRGRVDEQFF
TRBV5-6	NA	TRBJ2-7	CASSLIGTGDYEQYF
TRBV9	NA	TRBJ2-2	CASSVETGRFIPGELFF
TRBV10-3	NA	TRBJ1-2	CAISELGQYYGYTF
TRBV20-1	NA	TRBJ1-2	CSAPQGHGYTF